What follows are 3 T cell receptor beta chains derived from one specimen sequenced in a study of T cell clusters in autoimmune cytopenias. Multiplex touch-down PCR amplified TRB using TRB-A and TRB-B pools in one tube. TCRdb reprocessed the multiplex PCR reads; each CDR3 protein has one entry and no DNA is given. This table lists roughly 4,200 distinct CDR3 sequences. TRB was amplified from approximately 250 ng of peripheral blood genomic DNA per sample. The data also belong to a second study, concerning T cell repertoires in aging, cancer and after chemotherapy.

Sample: peripheral blood. Every receptor here comes from a human donor in good health.

V gene TRBV5-4 combines with J gene TRBJ1-1; the TRBD1 assignment by TCRdb is unverifiable without DNA. Per germline, CDR1 SGHNT and CDR2 YYREEE (reference sequence). This CDR3 has 15 amino acids. The CDR3 region is CASSQTQGANTEAFF.

Considering frequency, this clonotype is medium-sized. The chain uses TRBV29-1 and TRBJ1-1; with no DNA, the TCRdb D assignment of TRBD1 cannot be verified. The germline gives CDR1 SQVTM, CDR2 ANQGSEA. The CDR3 covers 12 residues. CDR3 region: CSVTDGGTEAFF.

This clonotype is called medium-sized based on its frequency. This chain links TRBV12-3 or TRBV12-4 with TRBJ2-7; the D call of TRBD1 rests on TCRdb alone, since no DNA is present to check it. CDR3 length: 12 amino acids. The CDR3 here is CASSLLGGEQYF.